The rows below give T cell receptor beta chains drawn from one sample of a study of cytomegalovirus exposure and HLA in healthy donors. Measured with immunoSEQ multiplex PCR; TCRdb has only the in-frame clones, and not every one. The data show 120,000 to 150,000 clones, 75% to 80% seen once. The sequenced material came from PBMCs. The receptors here all came from a female donor in good health and CMV-seronegative. The CDR3 runs from the conserved cysteine through the conserved F or W. The order of the fields is V gene, D gene, clone size, J gene, CDR3 protein, CDR3 DNA. D genes are given only for firm matches. Clone size appears in some rows only: once, few, many, or a class for an expanded clone.

v_call: TRBV27
d_call: NA
clone_size: NA
j_call: TRBJ1-2
cdr3_aa: CASSSGYGYTF
cdr3_nt: TGTGCCAGCAGTTCAGGCTATGGCTACACCTTC

v_call: TRBV21-1
d_call: NA
clone_size: NA
j_call: TRBJ2-3
cdr3_aa: CASSGRQGVSTDTQYF
cdr3_nt: TGTGCCAGCAGCGGACGACAGGGGGTGAGCACAGATACGCAGTATTTT

v_call: TRBV5-1
d_call: NA
clone_size: NA
j_call: TRBJ1-5
cdr3_aa: CASSFGPGQPQHF
cdr3_nt: TGCGCCAGCAGCTTCGGTCCGGGGCAGCCCCAGCATTTT

v_call: TRBV28
d_call: NA
clone_size: NA
j_call: TRBJ1-2
cdr3_aa: CASLSGQTNYGYTF
cdr3_nt: TGTGCCAGCCTGAGCGGACAGACTAACTATGGCTACACCTTC

v_call: TRBV2
d_call: NA
clone_size: NA
j_call: TRBJ2-1
cdr3_aa: CASSEQGSYNEQFF
cdr3_nt: TGTGCCAGCAGTGAACAGGGCTCCTACAATGAGCAGTTCTTC

v_call: TRBV13
d_call: NA
clone_size: NA
j_call: TRBJ2-1
cdr3_aa: CASSLEQGRGEQFF
cdr3_nt: TGTGCCAGCAGCTTAGAACAGGGAAGGGGTGAGCAGTTCTTC

v_call: TRBV10-1
d_call: NA
clone_size: NA
j_call: TRBJ2-1
cdr3_aa: CASSESQRNEQFF
cdr3_nt: TGCGCCAGCAGTGAGTCGCAGAGGAATGAGCAGTTCTTC

v_call: TRBV11-2
d_call: TRBD1
clone_size: NA
j_call: TRBJ2-6
cdr3_aa: CASSLVRTGLSGANVLTF
cdr3_nt: TGTGCCAGCAGCTTAGTAAGGACAGGGCTTTCTGGGGCCAACGTCCTGACTTTC

v_call: TRBV4-2
d_call: TRBD2
clone_size: NA
j_call: TRBJ2-7
cdr3_aa: CASSQGLAGGPYEQYF
cdr3_nt: TGTGCCAGCAGCCAAGGGTTAGCGGGGGGCCCCTACGAGCAGTACTTC

v_call: TRBV6-5
d_call: NA
clone_size: few
j_call: TRBJ1-1
cdr3_aa: CASSPPEESTEAFF
cdr3_nt: TGTGCCAGCAGTCCCCCGGAGGAGTCCACTGAAGCTTTCTTT

v_call: TRBV5-8
d_call: NA
clone_size: NA
j_call: TRBJ2-1
cdr3_aa: CASSWGEVAQFF
cdr3_nt: TGTGCCAGCAGCTGGGGCGAGGTCGCGCAGTTCTTC

v_call: TRBV19
d_call: TRBD1
clone_size: NA
j_call: TRBJ1-1
cdr3_aa: CASSMQGASTEAFF
cdr3_nt: TGTGCCAGTAGTATGCAGGGGGCGAGCACTGAAGCTTTCTTT

v_call: TRBV7-9
d_call: TRBD1
clone_size: NA
j_call: TRBJ2-7
cdr3_aa: CASSRNRDRSFYEQYF
cdr3_nt: TGTGCCAGCAGCCGAAACCGGGACAGGAGTTTCTACGAGCAGTACTTC

v_call: TRBV5-6
d_call: NA
clone_size: NA
j_call: TRBJ2-7
cdr3_aa: CASSFGSSYEQYF
cdr3_nt: TGTGCCAGCAGCTTCGGGAGCTCCTACGAGCAGTACTTC

v_call: TRBV5-6
d_call: TRBD1
clone_size: NA
j_call: TRBJ1-5
cdr3_aa: CASSRDRVQPQHF
cdr3_nt: TGTGCCAGCAGCCGGGACAGGGTTCAGCCCCAGCATTTT

v_call: TRBV6-1
d_call: NA
clone_size: NA
j_call: TRBJ2-5
cdr3_aa: CASVYRGGVGETQYF
cdr3_nt: TGTGCCAGCGTGTACAGGGGAGGAGTAGGAGAGACCCAGTACTTC

v_call: TRBV27
d_call: TRBD2
clone_size: few
j_call: TRBJ2-3
cdr3_aa: CASSTRLAGGPRDTQYF
cdr3_nt: TGTGCCAGCAGTACTAGACTAGCGGGGGGGCCCAGAGATACGCAGTATTTT

v_call: TRBV4-2
d_call: TRBD2
clone_size: NA
j_call: TRBJ2-7
cdr3_aa: CASSQEPEMGGTPSYEQYF
cdr3_nt: TGTGCCAGCAGCCAAGAACCCGAAATGGGGGGGACGCCATCCTACGAGCAGTACTTC

v_call: TRBV11-2
d_call: TRBD1
clone_size: NA
j_call: TRBJ2-5
cdr3_aa: CASSLGQGEQETQYF
cdr3_nt: TGTGCCAGCAGCTTGGGACAGGGGGAACAAGAGACCCAGTACTTC

v_call: TRBV6-1
d_call: NA
clone_size: NA
j_call: TRBJ1-2
cdr3_aa: CASSEMFTTRIQGYPF
cdr3_nt: TGTGCCAGCAGTGAAATGTTTACGACGAGGATACAAGGCTACCCCTTC

v_call: TRBV6-1
d_call: TRBD1
clone_size: once
j_call: TRBJ2-2
cdr3_aa: CASTPGQANTGELFF
cdr3_nt: TGTGCCAGCACCCCGGGACAGGCGAACACCGGGGAGCTGTTTTTT

v_call: TRBV6-1
d_call: NA
clone_size: NA
j_call: TRBJ1-2
cdr3_aa: CASSPGNGRGYTF
cdr3_nt: TGTGCCAGCAGCCCCGGGAATGGGAGAGGCTACACCTTC

v_call: TRBV19
d_call: TRBD1
clone_size: few
j_call: TRBJ2-2
cdr3_aa: CASTRTGLNTGELFF
cdr3_nt: TGTGCCAGTACCAGGACAGGGTTGAACACCGGGGAGCTGTTTTTT

v_call: TRBV11-3
d_call: TRBD1
clone_size: NA
j_call: TRBJ2-1
cdr3_aa: CASSLRGQGNNEQFF
cdr3_nt: TGTGCCAGCAGCTTAAGGGGACAGGGGAACAATGAGCAGTTCTTC

v_call: TRBV11-2
d_call: NA
clone_size: NA
j_call: TRBJ2-3
cdr3_aa: CASSLVLLQADTQYF
cdr3_nt: TGTGCCAGCAGCTTAGTCCTCCTACAGGCAGATACGCAGTATTTT

v_call: TRBV7-9
d_call: TRBD1
clone_size: NA
j_call: TRBJ2-3
cdr3_aa: CASSLGDRRGTDTQYF
cdr3_nt: TGTGCCAGCAGCTTAGGGGACAGGAGAGGAACAGATACGCAGTATTTT

v_call: TRBV15
d_call: NA
clone_size: NA
j_call: TRBJ2-1
cdr3_aa: CATSSSSTAGAYGEQFF
cdr3_nt: TGTGCCACCAGCTCCTCTTCAACCGCAGGGGCGTACGGTGAGCAGTTCTTC

v_call: TRBV5-1
d_call: TRBD1
clone_size: NA
j_call: TRBJ1-2
cdr3_aa: CASSPEVLTGDYGYTF
cdr3_nt: TGCGCCAGCAGCCCGGAAGTTCTGACAGGGGACTATGGCTACACCTTC

v_call: TRBV27
d_call: TRBD2
clone_size: NA
j_call: TRBJ2-3
cdr3_aa: CASSATSGRGADTQYF
cdr3_nt: TGTGCCAGCAGCGCGACTAGCGGGAGGGGTGCAGATACGCAGTATTTT

v_call: TRBV5-4
d_call: TRBD2
clone_size: NA
j_call: TRBJ2-1
cdr3_aa: CASRQTSGGAARDEQFF
cdr3_nt: TGTGCCAGCAGACAGACTAGCGGGGGGGCAGCCCGGGATGAGCAGTTCTTC

v_call: TRBV28
d_call: TRBD1
clone_size: NA
j_call: TRBJ1-2
cdr3_aa: CASSFPGGGIQNGYTF
cdr3_nt: TGTGCCAGCAGTTTTCCAGGGGGCGGAATACAGAATGGCTACACCTTC

v_call: TRBV27
d_call: TRBD2
clone_size: NA
j_call: TRBJ2-7
cdr3_aa: CASSAGLAGLEQYF
cdr3_nt: TGTGCCAGCAGTGCGGGACTAGCGGGACTCGAGCAGTACTTC

v_call: TRBV27
d_call: TRBD1
clone_size: NA
j_call: TRBJ1-1
cdr3_aa: CASTNLDRGQGGTEAFF
cdr3_nt: TGTGCCAGCACCAACCTCGACAGGGGGCAGGGGGGGACTGAAGCTTTCTTT

v_call: TRBV11-2
d_call: NA
clone_size: NA
j_call: TRBJ1-1
cdr3_aa: CASSLVMNTEAFF
cdr3_nt: TGTGCCAGCAGCTTAGTTATGAACACTGAAGCTTTCTTT

v_call: TRBV7-9
d_call: NA
clone_size: NA
j_call: TRBJ1-1
cdr3_aa: CASSLQKMNTEAFF
cdr3_nt: TGTGCCAGCAGCTTACAGAAGATGAACACTGAAGCTTTCTTT

v_call: TRBV19
d_call: TRBD1
clone_size: NA
j_call: TRBJ1-2
cdr3_aa: CASSITGGDYGYTF
cdr3_nt: TGTGCCAGTAGTATCACAGGGGGCGACTACGGCTACACCTTC

v_call: TRBV2
d_call: NA
clone_size: NA
j_call: TRBJ2-5
cdr3_aa: CASRSSGAQETQYF
cdr3_nt: TGTGCCAGCAGGAGTAGCGGTGCCCAAGAGACCCAGTACTTC

v_call: TRBV2
d_call: TRBD1
clone_size: NA
j_call: TRBJ1-4
cdr3_aa: CASSATGAVLFF
cdr3_nt: TGTGCCAGCAGTGCGACAGGGGCAGTTTTGTTTTTT

v_call: TRBV9
d_call: NA
clone_size: NA
j_call: TRBJ2-3
cdr3_aa: CASSRTGGGTDTQYF
cdr3_nt: TGTGCCAGCAGCAGGACAGGCGGGGGGACAGATACGCAGTATTTT

v_call: TRBV15
d_call: NA
clone_size: few
j_call: TRBJ2-3
cdr3_aa: CATSREATLSTDTQYF
cdr3_nt: TGTGCCACCAGCAGAGAAGCCACCCTAAGCACAGATACGCAGTATTTT

v_call: TRBV28
d_call: NA
clone_size: NA
j_call: TRBJ1-2
cdr3_aa: CASSPPVSNAGGYTF
cdr3_nt: TGTGCCAGCAGCCCACCGGTTTCTAACGCGGGCGGCTACACCTTC

v_call: TRBV21-1
d_call: NA
clone_size: NA
j_call: TRBJ2-7
cdr3_aa: CASSTWTGGSYEQYF
cdr3_nt: TGTGCCAGCAGCACTTGGACAGGCGGCTCCTACGAGCAGTACTTC

v_call: TRBV11-2
d_call: NA
clone_size: NA
j_call: TRBJ2-5
cdr3_aa: CASSLVQGMEETQYF
cdr3_nt: TGTGCCAGCAGCTTAGTCCAGGGCATGGAAGAGACCCAGTACTTC

v_call: TRBV9
d_call: TRBD1
clone_size: NA
j_call: TRBJ1-1
cdr3_aa: CASPPAGTGDGEAFF
cdr3_nt: TGTGCCAGCCCACCGGCCGGGACAGGGGACGGTGAAGCTTTCTTT

v_call: TRBV6-1
d_call: NA
clone_size: NA
j_call: TRBJ1-1
cdr3_aa: CASSIAGPRDTEAFF
cdr3_nt: TGTGCCAGCAGTATAGCCGGGCCCAGGGACACTGAAGCTTTCTTT

v_call: TRBV21-1
d_call: NA
clone_size: NA
j_call: TRBJ1-5
cdr3_aa: CASSLRDRAPAGNQPQHF
cdr3_nt: TGTGCCAGCAGCTTACGGGACAGGGCCCCTGCTGGCAATCAGCCCCAGCATTTT

v_call: TRBV2
d_call: NA
clone_size: NA
j_call: TRBJ2-7
cdr3_aa: CASSGGDTTYEQYF
cdr3_nt: TGTGCCAGCAGTGGAGGGGACACAACCTACGAGCAGTACTTC

v_call: TRBV5-1
d_call: TRBD1
clone_size: NA
j_call: TRBJ1-1
cdr3_aa: CASRPWTGPNTEAFF
cdr3_nt: TGCGCCAGCAGACCATGGACAGGGCCGAACACTGAAGCTTTCTTT

v_call: TRBV25-1
d_call: NA
clone_size: few
j_call: TRBJ1-3
cdr3_aa: CASSESAGFGNTIYF
cdr3_nt: TGTGCCAGCAGTGAATCGGCAGGGTTCGGAAACACCATATATTTT

v_call: TRBV11-2
d_call: TRBD1
clone_size: NA
j_call: TRBJ2-7
cdr3_aa: CASRTPGQPWNEQYF
cdr3_nt: TGTGCCAGCAGGACTCCGGGACAGCCCTGGAACGAGCAGTACTTC

v_call: TRBV7-9
d_call: NA
clone_size: NA
j_call: TRBJ2-7
cdr3_aa: CASSSISEGSYEQYF
cdr3_nt: TGTGCCAGCAGCTCAATATCGGAGGGATCCTACGAGCAGTACTTC

v_call: TRBV25-1
d_call: TRBD1
clone_size: few
j_call: TRBJ1-1
cdr3_aa: CASSGTGGNTEAFF
cdr3_nt: TGTGCCAGCAGTGGGACAGGAGGGAACACTGAAGCTTTCTTT

v_call: TRBV14
d_call: NA
clone_size: NA
j_call: TRBJ2-1
cdr3_aa: CASRGSINNEQFF
cdr3_nt: TGTGCCAGCAGGGGGAGCATCAACAATGAGCAGTTCTTC

v_call: TRBV5-1
d_call: TRBD1
clone_size: NA
j_call: TRBJ2-7
cdr3_aa: CASSPRDRGFSYEQYF
cdr3_nt: TGCGCCAGCAGTCCCCGGGACAGGGGATTCTCCTACGAGCAGTACTTC

v_call: TRBV19
d_call: TRBD1
clone_size: few
j_call: TRBJ1-4
cdr3_aa: CASMVRDRRNEKLFF
cdr3_nt: TGTGCCAGTATGGTTAGGGACAGGAGGAATGAAAAACTGTTTTTT

v_call: TRBV2
d_call: TRBD2
clone_size: NA
j_call: TRBJ2-3
cdr3_aa: CASRGSGGLTDTQYF
cdr3_nt: TGTGCCAGCAGGGGTAGCGGGGGACTCACAGATACGCAGTATTTT

v_call: TRBV27
d_call: NA
clone_size: NA
j_call: TRBJ1-1
cdr3_aa: CASSPAAGGGTEAFF
cdr3_nt: TGTGCCAGCAGCCCCGCGGCCGGGGGGGGCACTGAAGCTTTCTTT

v_call: TRBV19
d_call: TRBD2
clone_size: few
j_call: TRBJ2-2
cdr3_aa: CASSSGRLAGELFF
cdr3_nt: TGTGCCAGTTCTAGCGGCCGACTTGCCGGGGAGCTGTTTTTT

v_call: TRBV11-3
d_call: NA
clone_size: NA
j_call: TRBJ2-7
cdr3_aa: CASSTDRNYEQYF
cdr3_nt: TGTGCCAGCAGCACAGACAGAAACTACGAGCAGTACTTC